This T cell receptor beta chain came from a study of response to subunit inactivated influenza vaccine. The study, taken as a whole, reports: After each seasonal influenza vaccination, few new T cells are recruited, the authors suggested.

Of note for this clonotype: What it binds is unknown.

From the RT-PCR reads, TCRdb called clonotypes with MiXCR, one entry per CDR3 protein. The data hold about 500,000 distinct CDR3 sequences, with approximately 15% observed a single time. Germline values: CDR1 MNHNS, CDR2 SASEGT. This CDR3 spans 15 amino acids. V shed 8 bases and J 2 bases; nucleotides not matched to a gene: 11. The rearrangement uses TRBV6-1 and TRBJ1-2; 7 bases are a match to TRBD1. The receptor's source is a man between 50 and 70 years old who received an inactivated influenza vaccine. The sample here was CD4+ T cells sorted from PBMCs, taken around 25 months after vaccination. CDR3 loop: CASLRGQTGNYGYTF. In DNA, the CDR3 is TGTGCCAGCCTTAGGGGACAGACGGGGAACTATGGCTACACCTTC.